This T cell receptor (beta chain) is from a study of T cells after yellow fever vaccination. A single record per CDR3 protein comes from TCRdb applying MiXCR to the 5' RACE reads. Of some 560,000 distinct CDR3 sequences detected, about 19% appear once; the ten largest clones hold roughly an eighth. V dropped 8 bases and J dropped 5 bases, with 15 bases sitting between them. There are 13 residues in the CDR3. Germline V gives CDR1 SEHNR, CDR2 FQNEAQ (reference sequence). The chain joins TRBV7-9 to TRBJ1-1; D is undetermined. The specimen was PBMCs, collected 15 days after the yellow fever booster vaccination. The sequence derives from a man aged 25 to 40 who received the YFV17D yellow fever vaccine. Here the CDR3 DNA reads TGTGCCAGCCGTTCGGGCCTGGGGACTGAAGCTTTCTTT. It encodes CASRSGLGTEAFF. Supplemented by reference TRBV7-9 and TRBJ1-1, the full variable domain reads DTGVSQNPRHKITKRGQNVTFRCDPISEHNRLYWYRQTLGQGPEFLTYFQNEAQLEKSRLLSDRFSAERPKGSFSTLEIQRTEQGDSAMYLCASRSGLGTEAFFGQGTRLTVV.